Below are 29 T cell receptor beta chains sequenced from a single sample in a study of blood T cell repertoires in COVID-19. Measured with immunoSEQ multiplex PCR; TCRdb has only the in-frame clones, and not every one. The sample yields 250,000 to 300,000 clones, roughly 90% seen once. The sample consisted of PBMCs or T cells enriched from blood (not recorded which). The receptors come from a man aged 35 to 55 who had recovered from COVID-19.

The chain combines TRBV30 with TRBJ1-2; 8 bases map to TRBD1. V was pared by 3 bases and J by 2 bases, with 8 bases of the junction left unmatched. Germline V CDR1 and CDR2: GTSNPN, SVGIG (reference sequence). The CDR3 spans 15 residues. The DNA for the CDR3 is TGTGCCTGGAGAAAGGACAGGGCGACAAACTATGGCTACACCTTC. Amino acid sequence: CAWRKDRATNYGYTF.

This chain uses TRBV6-5 with TRBJ1-2; D is ambiguous. Deletions cut 0 bases from V and 4 bases from J, with 9 bases between. Germline CDR1 MNHEY, CDR2 SVGAGI. The CDR3 is 14 residues long. CDR3 protein: CASSYSGVVYGYTF. CDR3 coding DNA: TGTGCCAGCAGTTACTCAGGAGTTGTCTATGGCTACACCTTC.

This rearrangement joins TRBV7-3 to TRBJ2-3; 7 nucleotides match TRBD1. The V gene's germline CDR1 is SGHTA and CDR2 FQGTGA. This CDR3 has 15 amino acids. The trim removed 1 base at V and 0 bases at J, leaving 1 base unmatched. The CDR3 sequence is CASSLMGQSTDTQYF. The CDR3 region has the DNA TGTGCCAGCAGCTTAATGGGACAGAGCACAGATACGCAGTATTTT. Complete variable domain (other parts from reference TRBV7-3 and TRBJ2-3): GAGVSQTPSNKVTEKGKYVELRCDPISGHTALYWYRQSLGQGPEFLIYFQGTGAADDSGLPNDRFFAVRPEGSVSTLKIQRTERGDSAVYLCASSLMGQSTDTQYFGPGTRLTVL.

The rearrangement links TRBV3-1 (or the pseudogene TRBV3-2) to TRBJ1-2; weak D call: TRBD1 (6 bases). Germline V lookup: CDR1 LGHDT, CDR2 YNNKEL (reference sequence). This CDR3 spans 17 amino acids. Trimming pared 1 base from V and 5 bases from J, leaving 20 bases between. As DNA, the CDR3 is TGTGCCAGCAGCCAAGTCGGTCACGGGGGGGCTGTTTATGGCTACACCTTC. Residues: CASSQVGHGGAVYGYTF.

This clone has at least ten counts. The chain has TRBV7-9 and TRBJ1-1; D call uncertain. Trimming removed 1 base at V and 3 bases at J, with 9 bases between. In germline, CDR1 is SEHNR, CDR2 FQNEAQ (reference sequence). The CDR3 loop spans 14 amino acids. CDR3 residues: CASSLVQYDTEAFF. As DNA, the CDR3 is TGTGCCAGCAGCTTAGTCCAGTATGACACTGAAGCTTTCTTT.

V usage is TRBV30 and J usage is TRBJ2-4; 11 bases fit TRBD1. With V trimmed by 0 bases and J by 15 bases, 13 bases remained unmatched. The CDR3 totals 15 residues. Per the germline V gene, CDR1 is GTSNPN and CDR2 is SVGIG (reference sequence). The CDR3 DNA sequence: TGTGCCTGGAGTGTAGGAGGGACAGGGGGGACCTTGTTGTACTTC. Translated, it gives CAWSVGGTGGTLLYF. Supplemented by reference TRBV30 and TRBJ2-4, the full variable domain reads SQTIHQWPATLVQPVGSPLSLECTVEGTSNPNLYWYRQAAGRGLQLLFYSVGIGQISSEVPQNLSASRPQDRQFILSSKKLLLSDSGFYLCAWSVGGTGGTLLYFGAGTRLSVL.

A note on this clone: Other nucleotide sequences from this sample produce the same CDR3. CDR3 nucleotide sequence: TGTGCCAGCAGTTTAGGGACAGGACTGAACACTGAAGCTTTCTTT. Amino acid sequence: CASSLGTGLNTEAFF. The chain carries TRBV27 and TRBJ1-1; TRBD1 agrees at 8 bases. This CDR3 is built from 15 residues. The V and J ends lost 2 bases and 0 bases, in that order; junction bases with no gene match: 2. Per germline, CDR1 MNHEY and CDR2 SMNVEV (reference sequence).

CDR3 in amino acids: CASSEAYYRGYGYTF. CDR3 nucleotides: TGTGCCAGCAGTGAAGCGTATTACAGGGGCTATGGCTACACCTTC. This chain links TRBV6-1 with TRBJ1-2; 7 positions match TRBD1. V shed 0 bases, J shed 4 bases, and the junction held 5 bases outside the gene matches. Germline V gene lookup returns CDR1 MNHNS and CDR2 SASEGT. There are 15 residues in the CDR3.

The rearrangement uses TRBV5-1 and TRBJ2-1, with a tentative D call TRBD2 (5 bases). Trimming left V 1 base short and J 10 bases short, with 6 bases between. Germline-derived CDR1 and CDR2 are SGHRS and YFSETQ. The CDR3 is 11 amino acids. The CDR3 loop reads CASSLTGEQFF. Here the CDR3 DNA reads TGCGCCAGCAGCTTGACGGGGGAGCAGTTCTTC.

V is TRBV28 and J is TRBJ1-5; D may be TRBD1 (5 bases). Germline CDR1 reads MDHEN; CDR2 reads SYDVKM. Trimming took 6 bases from V and 1 from J, leaving 13 bases between them. The CDR3 runs to 15 residues. CDR3 protein: CASSLGPNSNQPQHF. The CDR3 coding sequence is TGTGCCAGCAGCTTGGGGCCAAACAGCAATCAGCCCCAGCATTTT.

V and J are TRBV30 and TRBJ1-2; D call uncertain. The length of the CDR3 is 15 residues. Germline V gives CDR1 GTSNPN, CDR2 SVGIG (reference sequence). Trimming removed 0 bases from V and 4 bases from J, with 15 bases in between. The CDR3 region is CAWSVEGASSYGYTF. The DNA for the CDR3 is TGTGCCTGGAGTGTAGAGGGAGCTTCTAGCTATGGCTACACCTTC.

This clone occurred once. This chain joins TRBV28 and TRBJ2-1; D gene uncertain. Germline CDR1 is MDHEN and CDR2 is SYDVKM. The CDR3 totals 11 residues. Trimming removed 6 bases at V and 7 bases at J, with 7 bases between. The CDR3, as DNA: TGTGCCAGCAGCAACCTAAATGAGCAGTTCTTC. Translation: CASSNLNEQFF.

The CDR3 DNA follows: TGTGCCACCAGCAGAGATCGACCAGGCTCCAACTATGGCTACACCTTC. Residues: CATSRDRPGSNYGYTF. The V gene is TRBV15, the J gene TRBJ1-2, with unresolved D. Germline assignment: CDR1 LNHNV and CDR2 YYDKDF (reference sequence). Trimming removed 0 bases at V and 2 bases at J, with 13 bases between. This CDR3 comprises 16 residues.

In its sample, this clone was seen many times. Written as DNA, the CDR3 is TGTGCCAGTAGTGAGGTATTAGCGGGAGTCTACGAGCAGTACTTC. Translation gives CASSEVLAGVYEQYF. The chain carries TRBV19 and TRBJ2-7; 9 positions match TRBD2. V was clipped by 5 bases and J by 3 bases; unmatched bases: 8. The germline CDR1 and CDR2 sequences are LNHDA and SQIVND (reference sequence). This CDR3 spans 15 amino acids. The complete variable domain, with remaining parts taken from reference TRBV19 and TRBJ2-7, reads DGGITQSPKYLFRKEGQNVTLSCEQNLNHDAMYWYRQDPGQGLRLIYYSQIVNDFQKGDIAEGYSVSREKKESFPLTVTSAQKNPTAFYLCASSEVLAGVYEQYFGPGTRLTVT.

This sequence joins TRBV5-4 and TRBJ1-5; D remains ambiguous. The ends were cut back, 2 bases at V and 4 bases at J, with 13 bases in the middle. The CDR3 loop spans 15 amino acids. Germline assignment: CDR1 SGHNT and CDR2 YYREEE (reference sequence). CDR3 sequence reads: CASSLSPAGNQPQHF. The DNA for the CDR3 is TGTGCCAGCAGCTTAAGCCCCGCGGGGAATCAGCCCCAGCATTTT. The variable domain in full, with the rest retrieved from reference TRBV5-4 and TRBJ1-5, is ETGVTQSPTHLIKTRGQQVTLRCSSQSGHNTVSWYQQALGQGPQFIFQYYREEENGRGNFPPRFSGLQFPNYSSELNVNALELDDSALYLCASSLSPAGNQPQHFGDGTRLSIL.

The V and J genes are TRBV18 and TRBJ2-6; no definite D call. The germline gives CDR1 KGHSH, CDR2 LQKENI. The length of the CDR3 is 15 residues. V was trimmed by 2 bases and J by 1 base, leaving 6 bases between them. CDR3 in amino acids: CASSPISSGANVLTF. CDR3 coding DNA: TGTGCCAGCTCACCAATTTCATCTGGGGCCAACGTCCTGACTTTC.

This clone was seen only once. The rearrangement links TRBV13 to TRBJ1-2; TRBD1 agrees at 9 bases. The ends lost 6 bases at V and 5 bases at J; junction bases unmatched: 7. Germline lookup yields CDR1 PRHDT and CDR2 FYEKMQ (reference sequence). The CDR3 contains 14 residues. The DNA of the CDR3 is TGTGCCAGCAGAAGGGGACAGGGTCATTATGGCTACACCTTC. It specifies CASRRGQGHYGYTF.

This CDR3 reads CASSPTPMDFYGYTF. The CDR3 coding sequence is TGTGCCAGCAGCCCCACCCCCATGGACTTCTATGGCTACACCTTC. The chain combines TRBV7-2 with TRBJ1-2; no definite D call. The CDR3 runs 15 residues. In germline, CDR1 is SGHTA, CDR2 FQGNSA. Between the trimmed V and J ends, which lost 5 bases and 4 bases, there was a span of 17 bases. Combining the CDR3 with reference TRBV7-2 and TRBJ1-2 gives the whole variable domain GAGVSQSPSNKVTEKGKDVELRCDPISGHTALYWYRQSLGQGLEFLIYFQGNSAPDKSGLPSDRFSAERTGGSVSTLTIQRTQQEDSAVYLCASSPTPMDFYGYTFGSGTRLTVV.

This rearrangement joins TRBV7-9 to TRBJ1-5; possibly TRBD1 for D (5 bases). With 0 bases removed from V and 7 bases from J, the gap between germline ends came to 13 bases. The CDR3 contains 15 residues. CDR1 and CDR2 (germline): SEHNR, FQNEAQ (reference sequence). The DNA of the CDR3 is TGTGCCAGCAGCTTAGCGGGGGTGGGAGGCCAGCCCCAGCATTTT. Translation gives CASSLAGVGGQPQHF.

This clone has only a few counts. The chain couples TRBV6-1 to TRBJ2-3; TRBD2 matches 9 bases. CDR3 length equals 17 residues. V trimming: 1 base; J trimming: 6 bases; junction bases outside the gene matches: 11. Germline assignment: CDR1 MNHNS and CDR2 SASEGT. In DNA form, the CDR3 reads TGTGCCAGCAGTGAAGTACGGGGCGCGGGAGGGGGTGATACGCAGTATTTT. Its protein product is CASSEVRGAGGGDTQYF.

V usage is TRBV13 and J usage is TRBJ1-2, with 7 bases that match TRBD1. CDR3 length: 16 amino acids. CDR1 is PRHDT, CDR2 FYEKMQ, per germline (reference sequence). The V and J ends lost 4 bases and 8 bases, in that order; junction bases with no gene match: 16. The CDR3 DNA is TGTGCCAGCAGCTCCCGCGATGAGGGGGCGCATCGGGGCTACACCTTC. Amino acid sequence: CASSSRDEGAHRGYTF.

The chain joins TRBV4-3 to TRBJ2-7, with D unresolved. The germline V and J ends were trimmed by 4 bases and 2 bases, with 9 bases remaining between them. This CDR3 has 13 amino acids. CDR1 and CDR2 (germline): LGHNA, YSLEER. The CDR3 DNA reads TGCGCCAGCAGCCTTGACAAGACCTACGAGCAGTACTTC. It codes for CASSLDKTYEQYF.

The V call is TRBV7-8, the J call TRBJ1-6; TRBD1 matches 7 bases. The CDR3 is 15 residues long. Germline CDR1 SGHVS, CDR2 FQNEAQ. V shed 7 bases, J shed 2 bases, and the junction held 5 bases outside the gene matches. The CDR3 bases are TGTGCCAGCAAAACGGACAGGACCTATAATTCACCCCTCCACTTT. Residues: CASKTDRTYNSPLHF.

This clone showed up just a few times. The chain is built from TRBV27 and TRBJ2-7, with TRBD2 as a possible D gene (5 bases). The CDR3 is 15 residues long. The germline V and J ends were trimmed by 6 bases and 2 bases, with 17 bases remaining between them. Germline loops: CDR1 MNHEY, CDR2 SMNVEV (reference sequence). CDR3 nucleotide sequence: TGTGCCAGCAGCCTCCATCGGACGGGGACCTACGAGCAGTACTTC. It codes for CASSLHRTGTYEQYF.

The sample holds one count of this clone. CDR3 DNA: TGTGCCAGCAGTATTATCCCCTGCGAGCAGTACTTC. Translating gives CASSIIPCEQYF. V gene TRBV6-7 combines with J gene TRBJ2-7; D is ambiguous. TRBV6-7 is an open reading frame, and its role is uncertain. The CDR3 extends over 12 amino acids. V lost 5 bases to trimming and J lost 6 bases, with 11 bases between them.

This chain links TRBV29-1 with TRBJ1-1; D is undetermined. The CDR3 runs 15 residues. Trimming removed 6 bases from V and 0 bases from J, with 17 bases in between. CDR1 is SQVTM, CDR2 ANQGSEA, per germline. CDR3 loop: CSVVRGLSLNTEAFF. The DNA of the CDR3 is TGCAGCGTAGTCCGAGGGCTTTCCTTGAACACTGAAGCTTTCTTT.

A single count supports this clone. The chain recombines TRBV7-6 with TRBJ1-3; D gene uncertain. V shed 2 bases and J shed 4 bases, with 12 bases lying between them. There are 15 residues in the CDR3. The germline V gene has CDR1 SGHVS and CDR2 FNYEAQ. CDR3 DNA sequence: TGTGCCAGCAGCTTAAGTATCAAAAGCGGAAACACCATATATTTT. Translated, it gives CASSLSIKSGNTIYF.

V is TRBV12-5 and J is TRBJ2-2; 10 bases match TRBD2. CDR1 is LGHNT and CDR2 is FRNRAP in the germline V gene. Trimming at V came to 5 bases and at J to 4 bases, leaving 16 bases not matched to a gene. The CDR3 consists of 19 residues. The CDR3 sequence is CASGGDRRATSGVTGELFF. CDR3 DNA sequence: TGTGCTAGTGGTGGGGACAGGAGGGCTACTAGCGGGGTCACCGGGGAGCTGTTTTTT.

The chain couples TRBV5-6 to TRBJ1-1, with 9 bases identical to TRBD1. This CDR3 is built from 13 residues. The V and J ends lost 4 bases and 4 bases, in that order; junction bases with no gene match: 2. CDR1 and CDR2 (germline): SGHDT, YYEEEE. The CDR3 loop is CASSPGQGTEAFF. In nucleotides, the CDR3 is TGTGCCAGCAGCCCGGGACAGGGCACTGAAGCTTTCTTT.